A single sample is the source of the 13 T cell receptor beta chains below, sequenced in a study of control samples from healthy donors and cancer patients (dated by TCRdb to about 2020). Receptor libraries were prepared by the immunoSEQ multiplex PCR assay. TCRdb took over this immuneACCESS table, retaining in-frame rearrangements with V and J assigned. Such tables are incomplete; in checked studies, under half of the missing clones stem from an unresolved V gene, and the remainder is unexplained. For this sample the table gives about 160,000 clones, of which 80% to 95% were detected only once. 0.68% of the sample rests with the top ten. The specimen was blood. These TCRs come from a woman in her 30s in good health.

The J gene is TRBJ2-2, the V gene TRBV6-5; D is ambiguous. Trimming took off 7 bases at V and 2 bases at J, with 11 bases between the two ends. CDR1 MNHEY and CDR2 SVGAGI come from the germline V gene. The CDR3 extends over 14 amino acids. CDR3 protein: CASTTGRNTGELFF. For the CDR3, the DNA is TGTGCCAGCACCACGGGCAGAAACACCGGGGAGCTGTTTTTT.

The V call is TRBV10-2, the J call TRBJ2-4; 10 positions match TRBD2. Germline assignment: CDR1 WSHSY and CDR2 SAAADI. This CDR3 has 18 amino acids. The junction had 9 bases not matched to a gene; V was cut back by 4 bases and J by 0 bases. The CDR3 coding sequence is TGCGCCAGCAGTGGCGGACTAGCGGAAAATCTAGCCAAAAACATTCAGTACTTC. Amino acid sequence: CASSGGLAENLAKNIQYF.

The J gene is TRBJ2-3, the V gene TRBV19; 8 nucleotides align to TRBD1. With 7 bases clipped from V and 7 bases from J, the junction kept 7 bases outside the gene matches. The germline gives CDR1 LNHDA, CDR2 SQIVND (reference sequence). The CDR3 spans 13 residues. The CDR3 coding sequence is TGTGCCAGTAAACTCCAGGGGGCATATACGCAGTATTTT. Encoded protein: CASKLQGAYTQYF.

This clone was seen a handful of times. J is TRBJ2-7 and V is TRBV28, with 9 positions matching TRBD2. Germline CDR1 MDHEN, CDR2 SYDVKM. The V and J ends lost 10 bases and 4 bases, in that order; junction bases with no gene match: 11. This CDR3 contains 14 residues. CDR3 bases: TGTGCCACCCACGGTAGCGGGAGATTTTACGAGCAGTACTTC. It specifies CATHGSGRFYEQYF.

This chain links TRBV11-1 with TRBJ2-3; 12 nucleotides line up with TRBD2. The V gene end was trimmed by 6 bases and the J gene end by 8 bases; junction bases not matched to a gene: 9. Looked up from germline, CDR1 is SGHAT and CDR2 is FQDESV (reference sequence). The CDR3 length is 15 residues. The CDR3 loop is CASSSLAGGLGTQYF. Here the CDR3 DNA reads TGTGCCAGCAGTTCACTAGCGGGAGGTTTGGGTACGCAGTATTTT.

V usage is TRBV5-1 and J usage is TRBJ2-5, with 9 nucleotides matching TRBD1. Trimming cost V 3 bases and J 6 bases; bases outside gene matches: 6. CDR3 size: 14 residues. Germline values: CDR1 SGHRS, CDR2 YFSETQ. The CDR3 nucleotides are TGCGCCAGCAGCTCGGGACAGGGCAAACAGACCCAGTACTTC. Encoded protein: CASSSGQGKQTQYF.

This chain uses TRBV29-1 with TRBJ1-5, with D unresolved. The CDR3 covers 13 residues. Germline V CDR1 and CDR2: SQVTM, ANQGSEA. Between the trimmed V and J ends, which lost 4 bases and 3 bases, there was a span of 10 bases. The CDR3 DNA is TGCAGCGTTGGAGGGAGGGACAATCAGCCCCAGCATTTT. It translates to CSVGGRDNQPQHF.

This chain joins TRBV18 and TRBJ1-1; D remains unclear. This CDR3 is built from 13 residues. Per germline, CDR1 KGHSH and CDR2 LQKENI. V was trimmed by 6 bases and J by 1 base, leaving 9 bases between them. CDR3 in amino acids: CASSMSQNTEAFF. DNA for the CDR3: TGTGCCAGCTCTATGTCCCAGAACACTGAAGCTTTCTTT.

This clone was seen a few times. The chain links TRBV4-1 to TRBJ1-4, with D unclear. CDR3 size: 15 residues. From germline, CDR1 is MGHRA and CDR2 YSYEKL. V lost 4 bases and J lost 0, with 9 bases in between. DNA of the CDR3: TGCGCCAGCAGCCCCCACATTACAACTAATGAAAAACTGTTTTTT. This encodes CASSPHITTNEKLFF.

CDR3 nucleotides: TGTGCCAGCAGTGATAGGGGGACAGGGGATAAAAAACTGTTTTTT. Its protein is CASSDRGTGDKKLFF. V and J are TRBV2 and TRBJ1-4; 10 nucleotides match TRBD1. The germline gives CDR1 SNHLY, CDR2 FYNNEI. Germline trimming cut 3 bases from V and 9 bases from J; bases unmatched to any gene: 7. This CDR3 is 15 amino acids long.

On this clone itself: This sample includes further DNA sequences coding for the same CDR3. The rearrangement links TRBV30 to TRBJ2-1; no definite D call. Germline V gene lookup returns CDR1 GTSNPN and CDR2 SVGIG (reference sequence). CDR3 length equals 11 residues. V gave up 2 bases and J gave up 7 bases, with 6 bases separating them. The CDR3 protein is CAWSRGNEQFF. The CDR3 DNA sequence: TGTGCCTGGAGTCGTGGGAATGAGCAGTTCTTC. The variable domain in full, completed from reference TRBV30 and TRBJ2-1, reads SQTIHQWPATLVQPVGSPLSLECTVEGTSNPNLYWYRQAAGRGLQLLFYSVGIGQISSEVPQNLSASRPQDRQFILSSKKLLLSDSGFYLCAWSRGNEQFFGPGTRLTVL.

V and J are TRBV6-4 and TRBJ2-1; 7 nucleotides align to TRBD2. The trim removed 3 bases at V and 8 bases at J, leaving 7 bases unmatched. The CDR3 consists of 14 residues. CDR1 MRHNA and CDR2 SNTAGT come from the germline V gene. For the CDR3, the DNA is TGTGCCAGCAGTGAAGCGGGAAGGATAGATGAGCAGTTCTTC. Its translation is CASSEAGRIDEQFF.

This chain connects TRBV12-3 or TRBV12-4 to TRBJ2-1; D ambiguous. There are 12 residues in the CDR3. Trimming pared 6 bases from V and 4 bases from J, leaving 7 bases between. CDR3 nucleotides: TGTGCCAGCAGCAACCAGTACAATGAGCAGTTCTTC. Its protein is CASSNQYNEQFF.